The 23 T cell receptor beta chains below come from one sample, sequenced in a study of blood T cell repertoires in COVID-19. The repertoire was sequenced with immunoSEQ multiplex PCR; TCRdb's copy has only in-frame clones and lacks some. The repertoire has 150,000 to 200,000 clones, approximately 90% of them found once; the top ten carry about 2.3%. The sequencing sample was made of peripheral blood. The receptor set was obtained from a man between 18 and 29 years old with acute or convalescent COVID-19.

The chain links TRBV6-5 to TRBJ1-2; D might be TRBD1 (5 bases). CDR3 size: 13 residues. The germline V gene has CDR1 MNHEY and CDR2 SVGAGI. V was cut by 4 bases and J by 3 bases, with 9 bases left in between. The chain's CDR3 is CASSLGGYYGYTF. The CDR3 DNA reads TGTGCCAGCAGTTTGGGGGGTTACTATGGCTACACCTTC.

V gene TRBV6-5 combines with J gene TRBJ1-2; D perhaps matches TRBD1 (5 bases). The CDR3 extends over 15 amino acids. Per germline, CDR1 MNHEY and CDR2 SVGAGI. V was trimmed by 5 bases and J by 3 bases, leaving 16 bases between them. This CDR3 reads CASSPDIQVDYGYTF. CDR3 coding DNA: TGTGCCAGCAGTCCGGACATCCAGGTTGACTATGGCTACACCTTC.

The chain combines TRBV7-9 with TRBJ1-2, with D tentatively TRBD1 (6 bases). The CDR3 runs to 16 residues. The germline gives CDR1 SEHNR, CDR2 FQNEAQ (reference sequence). V was pared by 1 base and J by 7 bases, with 19 bases between. This chain's CDR3 is CASSLEVSGGDAGYTF. CDR3 DNA sequence: TGTGCCAGCAGCTTAGAGGTATCGGGGGGCGACGCTGGCTACACCTTC.

The chain combines TRBV24-1 with TRBJ2-2, with TRBD1 as a possible D gene (6 bases). V lost 7 bases and J lost 3, with 17 bases in between. Germline V CDR1 and CDR2: KGHDR, SFDVKD. This CDR3 is built from 16 residues. This CDR3 reads CATRGDRDTDTGELFF. CDR3 DNA: TGTGCCACCAGAGGCGACCGGGACACAGACACCGGGGAGCTGTTTTTT.

V is TRBV5-1 and J is TRBJ1-1; a weak D match, TRBD1 (6 bases). V was shortened by 0 bases and J by 1 base, with 10 bases between the two germline ends. The CDR3 is 15 amino acids. Germline V gene sequence: CDR1 SGHRS, CDR2 YFSETQ. The CDR3 region is CASSLEQGENTEAFF. As DNA, the CDR3 is TGCGCCAGCAGCTTGGAACAGGGAGAGAACACTGAAGCTTTCTTT. Based on the CDR3 plus reference TRBV5-1 and TRBJ1-1, the full variable domain is KAGVTQTPRYLIKTRGQQVTLSCSPISGHRSVSWYQQTPGQGLQFLFEYFSETQRNKGNFPGRFSGRQFSNSRSEMNVSTLELGDSALYLCASSLEQGENTEAFFGQGTRLTVV.

The genes are TRBV19 and TRBJ2-1, with D possibly matching TRBD2 (6 bases). This CDR3 has 13 amino acids. Trimming took off 7 bases at V and 5 bases at J, with 12 bases between the two ends. Germline V CDR1 and CDR2: LNHDA, SQIVND (reference sequence). The CDR3 reads CASTHGGNNEQFF. CDR3 DNA: TGTGCCAGTACTCACGGGGGTAACAATGAGCAGTTCTTC.

The CDR3 DNA reads as TGTGCCAGCAGCCTAGGGACAGGGAGCTGGGGAAACACCATATATTTT. This encodes CASSLGTGSWGNTIYF. The chain couples TRBV5-6 to TRBJ1-3, with 9 bases that match TRBD1. The V gene's germline CDR1 is SGHDT and CDR2 YYEEEE. There are 16 residues in the CDR3. The V segment lost 4 bases and the J segment 4 bases; nucleotides outside the gene matches: 9. The variable domain in full, completed from reference TRBV5-6 and TRBJ1-3, reads DAGVTQSPTHLIKTRGQQVTLRCSPKSGHDTVSWYQQALGQGPQFIFQYYEEEERQRGNFPDRFSGHQFPNYSSELNVNALLLGDSALYLCASSLGTGSWGNTIYFGEGSWLTVV.

The chain combines TRBV29-1 with TRBJ2-3; D is perhaps TRBD1 (6 bases). The ends were cut back, 4 bases at V and 4 bases at J, with 12 bases in the middle. CDR1 and CDR2 (germline): SQVTM, ANQGSEA. This CDR3 is 13 amino acids long. CDR3 amino acids: CSVVEGVSDTQYF. CDR3 nucleotides: TGCAGCGTTGTTGAGGGGGTATCAGATACGCAGTATTTT.

The chain links TRBV29-1 to TRBJ1-4; the D gene is possibly TRBD1 (5 bases). Trimming stripped 6 bases from V and 6 bases from J, with 14 bases between. This CDR3 has 13 amino acids. Germline assignment: CDR1 SQVTM and CDR2 ANQGSEA. This CDR3 reads CSVGWGFDEKLFF. CDR3 nucleotide sequence: TGCAGCGTAGGCTGGGGCTTCGATGAAAAACTGTTTTTT. Full variable domain (outside the CDR3, taken from reference TRBV29-1 and TRBJ1-4): SAVISQKPSRDICQRGTSLTIQCQVDSQVTMMFWYRQQPGQSLTLIATANQGSEATYESGFVIDKFPISRPNLTFSTLTVSNMSPEDSSIYLCSVGWGFDEKLFFGSGTQLSVL.

The V and J genes are TRBV29-1 and TRBJ1-1; possibly TRBD1 for D (6 bases). CDR3 length equals 15 residues. V was clipped by 4 bases and J by 1 base, with 16 bases between them. Per germline, CDR1 SQVTM and CDR2 ANQGSEA. Here the CDR3 reads CSVALRTAPNTEAFF. CDR3 sequence (DNA): TGCAGCGTTGCCCTCAGGACAGCCCCGAACACTGAAGCTTTCTTT.

The genes are TRBV5-1 and TRBJ1-1; a weak D match, TRBD1 (5 bases). The CDR3 is made up of 15 amino acids. Germline CDR1 and CDR2: SGHRS and YFSETQ. V was pared by 2 bases and J by 3 bases, with 14 bases between. CDR3 bases: TGCGCCAGCAGCTTCACTCAACCGGGGGACACTGAAGCTTTCTTT. Residues: CASSFTQPGDTEAFF.

The chain uses TRBV6-5 and TRBJ1-5, with D possibly being TRBD1 (5 bases). Trimming took off 0 bases at V and 2 bases at J, with 5 bases between the two ends. This CDR3 comprises 14 residues. The germline V gene encodes CDR1 MNHEY and CDR2 SVGAGI. Here the CDR3 reads CASSYSQGNQPQHF. CDR3 sequence (DNA): TGTGCCAGCAGTTACTCACAGGGCAATCAGCCCCAGCATTTT.

This clone was detected once. The chain combines TRBV7-9 with TRBJ1-5; a possible D gene is TRBD1 (6 bases). The CDR3 runs to 18 residues. V was clipped by 1 base and J by 5 bases, with 21 bases between them. From germline, CDR1 is SEHNR and CDR2 FQNEAQ (reference sequence). The CDR3 here is CASSLGQASVGSDQPQHF. The CDR3, as DNA: TGTGCCAGCAGCTTAGGACAGGCGAGTGTGGGTTCTGATCAGCCCCAGCATTTT.

V is TRBV7-8 and J is TRBJ2-1, with D possibly matching TRBD1 (5 bases). Per the germline V gene, CDR1 is SGHVS and CDR2 is FQNEAQ. The CDR3 totals 16 residues. Trimming pared 0 bases from V and 3 bases from J, leaving 12 bases between. The CDR3 reads CASSLAPVTDYNEQFF. The CDR3 DNA follows: TGTGCCAGCAGCTTAGCACCGGTGACAGACTACAATGAGCAGTTCTTC.

V gene TRBV5-1 combines with J gene TRBJ2-5; D is perhaps TRBD2 (6 bases). Trimming shortened V by 0 bases and J by 4 bases, and 13 bases separated the two germline ends. Per the germline V gene, CDR1 is SGHRS and CDR2 is YFSETQ. The CDR3 consists of 15 residues. The CDR3 coding sequence is TGCGCCAGCAGCTTGGGGGGACGGGGGTTAGAGACCCAGTACTTC. Residues: CASSLGGRGLETQYF. The entire variable domain, with the rest obtained from reference TRBV5-1 and TRBJ2-5, is as follows: KAGVTQTPRYLIKTRGQQVTLSCSPISGHRSVSWYQQTPGQGLQFLFEYFSETQRNKGNFPGRFSGRQFSNSRSEMNVSTLELGDSALYLCASSLGGRGLETQYFGPGTRLLVL.

CDR3 region: CASSLLAGVEETQYF. CDR3 sequence (DNA): TGTGCCAGCAGCTTATTGGCGGGAGTGGAAGAGACCCAGTACTTC. V gene TRBV7-7 combines with J gene TRBJ2-5; 7 positions agree with TRBD2. CDR1 and CDR2 (germline): SSHAT, FNYEAQ (reference sequence). The CDR3 is 15 amino acids. With V trimmed by 2 bases and J by 3 bases, 6 bases remained unmatched.

The J gene is TRBJ1-1, the V gene TRBV30, with D uncertain. CDR1 is GTSNPN, CDR2 SVGIG, per germline (reference sequence). The V and J ends lost 2 bases and 0 bases respectively, with 7 bases between them. The CDR3 length is 13 residues. This CDR3 reads CAWSIRLNTEAFF. CDR3 nucleotides: TGTGCCTGGAGTATACGGTTGAACACTGAAGCTTTCTTT.

This chain links TRBV2 with TRBJ2-4; the match to TRBD2 covers 11 bases. Germline CDR1 reads SNHLY; CDR2 reads FYNNEI. Trimming cost V 8 bases and J 4 bases; bases outside gene matches: 4. The length of the CDR3 is 14 residues. The CDR3 bases are TGTGCCAGCCTAGCGGGGGGTGTTAAAAACATTCAGTACTTC. Translating it yields CASLAGGVKNIQYF.

J is TRBJ1-5 and V is TRBV6-5, with 9 bases lining up with TRBD1. Germline CDR1 and CDR2: MNHEY and SVGAGI. The V gene end was trimmed by 7 bases and the J gene end by 0 bases; junction bases not matched to a gene: 4. This CDR3 is built from 15 residues. The chain's CDR3 is CASTWDRASNQPQHF. In DNA form, the CDR3 reads TGTGCCAGCACTTGGGACAGGGCTAGCAATCAGCCCCAGCATTTT.

This clone was seen a few times. The chain couples TRBV7-6 to TRBJ1-5, with 8 positions matching TRBD1. The CDR3 has 18 amino acids. V gave up 6 bases and J gave up 1 base; unmatched junction bases: 14. The germline gives CDR1 SGHVS, CDR2 FNYEAQ. The DNA for the CDR3 is TGTGCCAGCAGAACACAGGGGGTGAGACGGGGAAGCAATCAGCCCCAGCATTTT. Residues: CASRTQGVRRGSNQPQHF.

The rearrangement links TRBV29-1 to TRBJ1-2; no clear D. Per the germline V gene, CDR1 is SQVTM and CDR2 is ANQGSEA. The V and J ends lost 0 bases and 0 bases respectively, with 11 bases between them. CDR3 length: 15 amino acids. For the CDR3, the DNA is TGCAGCGTTGAAGATTTCCAGGCAGCTAACTATGGCTACACCTTC. This codes for CSVEDFQAANYGYTF.

In its sample, this clone was seen a few times. The chain joins TRBV19 to TRBJ1-1, with 8 nucleotides matching TRBD1. The CDR3 is 14 amino acids. Germline trimming cut 8 bases from V and 0 bases from J; bases unmatched to any gene: 5. CDR1 is LNHDA and CDR2 is SQIVND in the germline V gene (reference sequence). The CDR3 DNA follows: TGTGCCAGTCAGGGGGCGGACTTGAACACTGAAGCTTTCTTT. Its translation: CASQGADLNTEAFF.

The chain recombines TRBV18 with TRBJ1-2; D unresolved. V lost 2 bases and J lost 2, with 9 bases in between. The CDR3 runs 14 residues. The germline V gene encodes CDR1 KGHSH and CDR2 LQKENI. The chain's CDR3 is CASSPNQANYGYTF. Written as DNA, the CDR3 is TGTGCCAGCTCACCAAACCAGGCAAACTATGGCTACACCTTC.